The 10 T cell receptor beta chains listed next were all sequenced from one sample in a study of T cells in Graves' hyperthyroidism and ophthalmopathy. It was RNA transcripts that yielded the amplified TCR beta CDR3 regions. Primed by the HTBI set, a first-round RT-PCR was run on the TCR CDR3. In TCRdb, the multiplex PCR reads were re-called with MiXCR into one record per CDR3 protein. In the table there are some 400,000 distinct CDR3 sequences, approximately 19% of which are singletons. The specimen was blood. The source of these receptors is a woman younger than 35 with Graves' hyperthyroidism.

This clonotype has at least ten counts. This chain connects TRBV6-1 to TRBJ2-6, with D perhaps TRBD1 (6 bases). V was trimmed by 6 bases and J by 2 bases, leaving 11 bases between them. The length of the CDR3 is 15 residues. From germline, CDR1 is MNHNS and CDR2 SASEGT. The chain's CDR3 is CASSADRTGANVLTF. DNA for the CDR3: TGTGCCAGCAGCGCTGACAGGACTGGGGCCAACGTCCTGACTTTC.

This clonotype has a handful of counts. The chain uses TRBV10-2 and TRBJ1-5, with 9 bases that match TRBD1. The germline V gene encodes CDR1 WSHSY and CDR2 SAAADI. The CDR3 consists of 19 residues. The ends lost 2 bases at V and 0 bases at J; junction bases unmatched: 11. This chain's CDR3 is CASSEPSGTGKYSNQPQHF. The CDR3 nucleotides read TGCGCCAGCAGTGAGCCCTCCGGGACAGGGAAATATAGCAATCAGCCCCAGCATTTT.

This clonotype showed up many times. V and J are TRBV12-3 or TRBV12-4 and TRBJ1-5; D is unclear. V lost 2 bases and J lost 2, with 10 bases in between. CDR3 length equals 15 residues. The CDR3 spells CASSLCVECNQPQHF. CDR3 DNA sequence: TGTGCCAGCAGTTTATGTGTCGAGTGCAATCAGCCCCAGCATTTT.

This clonotype was detected ten times or more. The chain carries TRBV6-4 and TRBJ2-7, with a weak D call TRBD2 (5 bases). CDR3 length: 13 amino acids. V lost 2 bases and J lost 6, with 11 bases in between. Per the germline V gene, CDR1 is MRHNA and CDR2 is SNTAGT. Here the CDR3 reads CASSDEESGEQYF. In DNA form, the CDR3 reads TGTGCCAGCAGTGACGAAGAGAGCGGCGAGCAGTACTTC.

A note on this clonotype: A read error is likely, as this CDR3 ends without the conserved phenylalanine or tryptophan. The chain employs TRBV12-3 or TRBV12-4 and TRBJ1-5, with D perhaps TRBD1 (6 bases). The CDR3 has 15 amino acids. V lost 6 bases and J lost 4, with 16 bases in between. The CDR3 nucleotides are TGTGCCAGCAGCCCTCCGAGGGGGGGTAATCAGCCCCAGCATTAT. Protein sequence: CASSPPRGGNQPQHY.

This clonotype was detected many times. The chain couples TRBV29-1 to TRBJ2-6; D remains unclear. Germline V gene data show CDR1 as SQVTM and CDR2 as ANQGSEA. This CDR3 contains 13 residues. V was cut by 7 bases and J by 1 base, with 8 bases left in between. The CDR3 DNA sequence: TGCAGCGGGGCAGTATCTGGGGCCAACGTCCTGACTTTC. It yields the protein CSGAVSGANVLTF.

This clonotype has ten or more counts. This CDR3 reads CASTRGGTGETETQYF. The DNA of the CDR3 is TGTGCCAGCACCAGAGGGGGGACAGGGGAGACGGAGACCCAGTACTTC. This chain connects TRBV12-3 or TRBV12-4 to TRBJ2-5, with TRBD1 matching 10 bases. The CDR3 is made up of 16 amino acids. Germline trimming cut 7 bases from V and 5 bases from J; bases unmatched to any gene: 13.

The V and J genes are TRBV20-1 and TRBJ2-7, with D unresolved. The CDR3 length is 12 residues. The V gene's germline CDR1 is DFQATT and CDR2 SNEGSKA (reference sequence). V dropped 0 bases and J dropped 3 bases, with 6 bases sitting between them. CDR3 nucleotides: TGCAGTGCTAGAGATGGGCTCTACGAGCAGTACTTC. Its translation: CSARDGLYEQYF.

The table lists this clonotype with many counts. This chain joins TRBV7-9 and TRBJ1-2, with D unresolved. The CDR3 length is 10 residues. Per germline, CDR1 SEHNR and CDR2 FQNEAQ (reference sequence). V lost 4 bases, J lost 8 bases, and 5 bases lay in between. The CDR3 nucleotides read TGTGCCAGCAGCTCACTCGGCTACACCTTC. Translated, it gives CASSSLGYTF.

This clonotype has a count of ten or more. The V and J genes are TRBV2 and TRBJ1-6; D is unresolved. Between the trimmed V and J ends, which lost 5 bases and 5 bases, there was a span of 10 bases. Germline V gene lookup returns CDR1 SNHLY and CDR2 FYNNEI. The CDR3 is 14 residues long. In DNA form, the CDR3 reads TGTGCCAGCAGTCCAAGAGGTCATAATTCACCCCTCCACTTT. The encoded protein is CASSPRGHNSPLHF. The full variable domain, rest sourced from reference TRBV2 and TRBJ1-6, is EPEVTQTPSHQVTQMGQEVILRCVPISNHLYFYWYRQILGQKVEFLVSFYNNEISEKSEIFDDQFSVERPDGSNFTLKIRSTKLEDSAMYFCASSPRGHNSPLHFGNGTRLTVT.